This TCR beta chain was recovered during a study of CD8 T cells in Susac syndrome. Reverse transcription of about 0.5 to 1 ug RNA used random hexamers. MiXCR was run by TCRdb on the immunoSEQ multiplex PCR reads, yielding one entry per CDR3 protein. The sample lists around 170,000 distinct CDR3 sequences, approximately 95% seen once, with about 0.15% in the top ten. The germline V gene has CDR1 SGHTA and CDR2 FQGNSA. Trimming pared 5 bases from V and 7 bases from J, leaving 12 bases between. The CDR3 runs to 13 residues. Sequencing was carried out using CD8+ T cells from PBMCs. V and J are TRBV7-2 and TRBJ2-1; D perhaps matches TRBD2 (5 bases). The sequence was obtained from a human donor with multiple sclerosis. CDR3 sequence reads: CASSARGRNEQFF. CDR3 sequence (DNA): TGTGCCAGCAGCGCCCGGGGTCGTAATGAGCAGTTCTTC.